These T cell receptor beta chains were read from a single sample in a study of blood T cell repertoires in COVID-19. Clones were sequenced by immunoSEQ multiplex PCR, and TCRdb holds only the in-frame ones, with some missing. Of about 180,000 clones detected, more than 65% appear once; the ten largest clones hold approximately 7.6%. The sequenced sample was peripheral blood. The receptors stem from a woman in her sixties with COVID-19, enrolled during active disease. The CDR3 runs from the conserved cysteine through the conserved F or W. D genes are given only for firm matches.

>TRBV27|TRBJ2-1|NA
CASSWRTELYNEQFF
>TRBV7-8|TRBJ2-3|NA
CASSLEQIGMDTQYF
>TRBV10-3|TRBJ1-2|NA
CATGGYTLYGYTF
>TRBV19|TRBJ1-5|NA
CASRTRQEYSNQPQHF
>TRBV10-3|TRBJ2-3|TRBD1
CAISSGTGEVDTQYF
>TRBV2|TRBJ1-1|NA
CASRPDEVNTEAFF
>TRBV10-1|TRBJ1-1|NA
CASSDGGAKETEAFF
>TRBV6-5|TRBJ2-5|TRBD2
CASSYSELAGGETQYF
>TRBV14|TRBJ2-3|TRBD2
CASSQDLLAGDTQYF
>TRBV12-3/TRBV12-4|TRBJ1-1|NA
CASSSQGYTEAFF
>TRBV19|TRBJ2-3|NA
CASSILQRRGATDTQYF
>TRBV7-2|TRBJ1-5|NA
CASSFLPHQPQHF
>TRBV27|TRBJ2-1|NA
CASSLRLVNEQFF
>TRBV28|TRBJ1-4|TRBD1
CASSLETGDRSFFATNEKLFF
>TRBV7-8|TRBJ2-1|NA
CASSKNREGFNEQFF
>TRBV7-2|TRBJ2-3|NA
CASSLSVGGTDTQYF
>TRBV18|TRBJ1-5|TRBD1
CASSRSDRTNQPQHF
>TRBV4-2|TRBJ2-1|TRBD2
CASSPALLAGLSYNEQFF
>TRBV7-9|TRBJ1-1|NA
CASSPANTANSEAFF
>TRBV3-1/TRBV3-2|TRBJ2-1|NA
CASSQQLGLNEQFF
>TRBV27|TRBJ2-3|NA
CASRATDTQYF
>TRBV10-3|TRBJ2-5|TRBD1
CAISESNVTSDRALLSQYF
>TRBV30|TRBJ2-7|TRBD2
CAWSLRPGRRSYEQYF
>TRBV2|TRBJ2-2|TRBD2
CASTSTRLAGGTGELFF
>TRBV10-3|TRBJ2-1|NA
CGSAGDNEQFF
>TRBV7-8|TRBJ1-5|NA
CASSLVAENQPQHF
>TRBV2|TRBJ1-4|NA
CASSLREELLKEKLFF
>TRBV7-2|TRBJ1-3|TRBD1
CASSPDRVHNTIYF
>TRBV9|TRBJ1-6|NA
CASSVAGSPLHF
>TRBV9|TRBJ2-1|TRBD1
CASSVVGQLDNEQFF
>TRBV6-5|TRBJ1-2|NA
CASSRTGQSYTF
>TRBV9|TRBJ1-2|NA
CASSVDGQGNYGYTF
>TRBV7-2|TRBJ1-2|NA
CASSVAGWAYSNYGYTF
>TRBV19|TRBJ2-3|NA
CASSIDRPGTDTQYF
>TRBV12-3/TRBV12-4|TRBJ1-1|NA
CASSFGEAEAFF
>TRBV5-1|TRBJ2-1|TRBD1
CASRTGTGEDEQFF
>TRBV21-1|TRBJ2-1|NA
CASRKQGTEHYYNEQFF
>TRBV14|TRBJ2-1|TRBD2
CASRSKRENVNEQFF
>TRBV12-5|TRBJ1-3|NA
CARGVGGNTIYF
>TRBV5-6|TRBJ1-5|TRBD1
CASSLTTGPSDQPQHF
>TRBV28|TRBJ1-2|TRBD1
CASRSPGQEGTF